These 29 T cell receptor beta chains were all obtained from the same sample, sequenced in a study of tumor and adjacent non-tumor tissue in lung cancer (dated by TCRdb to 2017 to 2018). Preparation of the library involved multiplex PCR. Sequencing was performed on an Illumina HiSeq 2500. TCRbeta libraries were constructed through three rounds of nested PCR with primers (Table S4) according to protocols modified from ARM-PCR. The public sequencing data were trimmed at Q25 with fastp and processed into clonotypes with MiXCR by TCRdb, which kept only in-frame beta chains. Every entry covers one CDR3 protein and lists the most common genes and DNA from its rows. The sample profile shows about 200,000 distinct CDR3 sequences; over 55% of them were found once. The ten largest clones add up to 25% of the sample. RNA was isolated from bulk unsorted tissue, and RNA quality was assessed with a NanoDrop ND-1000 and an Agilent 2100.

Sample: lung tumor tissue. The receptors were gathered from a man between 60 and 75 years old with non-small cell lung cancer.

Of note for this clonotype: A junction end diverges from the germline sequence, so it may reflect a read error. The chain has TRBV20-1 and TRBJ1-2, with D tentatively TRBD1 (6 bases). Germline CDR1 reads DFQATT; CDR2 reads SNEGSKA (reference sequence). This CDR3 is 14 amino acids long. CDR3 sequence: CSTRPLTSSGGHTF. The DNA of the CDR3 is TGCAGTACTAGACCCCTCACAAGCTCTGGGGGCCACACCTTC.

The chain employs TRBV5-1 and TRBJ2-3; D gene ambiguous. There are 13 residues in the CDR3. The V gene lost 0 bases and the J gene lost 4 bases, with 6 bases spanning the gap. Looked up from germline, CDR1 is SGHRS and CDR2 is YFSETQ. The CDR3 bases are TGCGCCAGCAGCTTGGAAAGGCCAGATACGCAGTATTTT. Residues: CASSLERPDTQYF.

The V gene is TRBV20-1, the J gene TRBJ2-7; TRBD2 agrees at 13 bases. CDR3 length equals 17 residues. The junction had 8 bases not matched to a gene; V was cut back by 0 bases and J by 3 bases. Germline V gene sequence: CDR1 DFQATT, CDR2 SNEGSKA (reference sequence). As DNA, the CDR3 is TGCAGTGCTAGAGATTGGACTAGCGGGAGTAAAATCTACGAGCAGTACTTC. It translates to CSARDWTSGSKIYEQYF.

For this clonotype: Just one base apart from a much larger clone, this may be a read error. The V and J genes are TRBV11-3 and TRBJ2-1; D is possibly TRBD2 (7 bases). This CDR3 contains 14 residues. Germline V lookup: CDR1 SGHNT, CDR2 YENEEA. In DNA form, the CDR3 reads TGTGACAGCAGCTTACGGGGGGCGACCAATGAGCAGTTCTTC. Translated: CDSSLRGATNEQFF.

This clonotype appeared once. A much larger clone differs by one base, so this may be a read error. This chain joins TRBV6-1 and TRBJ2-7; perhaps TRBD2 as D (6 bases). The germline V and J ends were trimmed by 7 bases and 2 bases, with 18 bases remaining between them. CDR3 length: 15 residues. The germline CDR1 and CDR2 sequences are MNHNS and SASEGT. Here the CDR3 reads CASTTGDSNTYEQYF. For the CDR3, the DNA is TGTGCCAGCACCACCGGGGACTCGAATACCTACGAGCAGTACTTC.

CDR3 DNA: TGCAGTGAAGGCGGGGGTGCTTATACGCAGTATTTT. Translated: CSEGGGAYTQYF. This chain uses TRBV20-1 with TRBJ2-3, with 7 bases lining up with TRBD2. CDR3 length equals 12 residues. CDR1 is DFQATT, CDR2 SNEGSKA, per germline (reference sequence). V shed 7 bases and J 7 bases; nucleotides not matched to a gene: 8.

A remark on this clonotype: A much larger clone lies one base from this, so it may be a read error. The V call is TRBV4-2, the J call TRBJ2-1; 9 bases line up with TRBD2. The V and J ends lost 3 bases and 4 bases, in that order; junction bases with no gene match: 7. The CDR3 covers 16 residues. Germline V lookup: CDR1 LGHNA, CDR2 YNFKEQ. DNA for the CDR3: TGTGCCAGCAGCCATTCTTATAGCGGGAGATACAATGAGCAGTTCTTC. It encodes CASSHSYSGRYNEQFF.

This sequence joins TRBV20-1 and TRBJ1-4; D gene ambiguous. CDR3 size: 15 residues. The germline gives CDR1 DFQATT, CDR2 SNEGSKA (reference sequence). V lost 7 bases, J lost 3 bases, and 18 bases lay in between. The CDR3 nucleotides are TGCAGTGTTAACACTCGGAGGGCGGCTAATGAAAAACTGTTTTTT. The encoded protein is CSVNTRRAANEKLFF.

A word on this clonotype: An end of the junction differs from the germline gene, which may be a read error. CDR3 bases: TGTGCCAGCAGTTACTCGGGACTTACCGTGGAGCTGTTTTTT. As protein: CASSYSGLTVELFF. This rearrangement joins TRBV6-5 to TRBJ2-2, with D perhaps TRBD2 (6 bases). This CDR3 contains 14 residues. CDR1 and CDR2 from the germline V gene are MNHEY and SVGAGI.

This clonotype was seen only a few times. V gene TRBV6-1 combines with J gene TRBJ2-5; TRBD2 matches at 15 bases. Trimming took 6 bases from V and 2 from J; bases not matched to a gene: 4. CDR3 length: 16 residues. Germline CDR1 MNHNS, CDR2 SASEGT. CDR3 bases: TGTGCCAGCAGGCGGACTAGCGGGGGGGGACAAGAGACCCAGTACTTC. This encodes CASRRTSGGGQETQYF.

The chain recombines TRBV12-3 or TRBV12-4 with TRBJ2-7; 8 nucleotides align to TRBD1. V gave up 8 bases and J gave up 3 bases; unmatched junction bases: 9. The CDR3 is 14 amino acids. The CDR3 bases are TGTGCCAGCGGCCCCCAGGGGGCGATCTACGAGCAGTACTTC. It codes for CASGPQGAIYEQYF.

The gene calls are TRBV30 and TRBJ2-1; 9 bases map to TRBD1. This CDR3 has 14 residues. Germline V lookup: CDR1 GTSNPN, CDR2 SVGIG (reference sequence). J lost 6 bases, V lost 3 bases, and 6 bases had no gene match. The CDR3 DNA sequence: TGTGCCTGGAGGTGGGGACAGGGCCCCAATGAGCAGTTCTTC. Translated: CAWRWGQGPNEQFF.

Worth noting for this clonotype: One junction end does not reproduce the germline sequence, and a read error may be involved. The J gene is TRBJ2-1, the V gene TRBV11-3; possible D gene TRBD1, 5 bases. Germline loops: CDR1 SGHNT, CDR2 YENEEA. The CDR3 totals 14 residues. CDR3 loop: CACSFSDINNEQFF. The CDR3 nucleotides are TGTGCCTGCAGCTTTTCGGACATTAATAATGAGCAGTTCTTC.

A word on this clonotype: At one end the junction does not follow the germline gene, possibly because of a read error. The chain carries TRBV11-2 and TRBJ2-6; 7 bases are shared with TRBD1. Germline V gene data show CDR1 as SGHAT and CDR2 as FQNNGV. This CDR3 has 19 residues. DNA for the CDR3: TGTGCCAGCAGCATAGATCCTAAGGACAGGCCCTCTGGGGCCAACGTCCTGACTTTC. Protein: CASSIDPKDRPSGANVLTF.

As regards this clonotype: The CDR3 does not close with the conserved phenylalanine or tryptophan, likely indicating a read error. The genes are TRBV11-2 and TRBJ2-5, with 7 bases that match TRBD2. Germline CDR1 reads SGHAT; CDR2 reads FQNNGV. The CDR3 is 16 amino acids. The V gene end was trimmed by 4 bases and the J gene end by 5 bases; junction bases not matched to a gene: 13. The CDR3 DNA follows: TGTGCCAGCAGCTCCACAATGGGAGGGCCAATGGAGACCCAGTACGTC. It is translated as CASSSTMGGPMETQYV.

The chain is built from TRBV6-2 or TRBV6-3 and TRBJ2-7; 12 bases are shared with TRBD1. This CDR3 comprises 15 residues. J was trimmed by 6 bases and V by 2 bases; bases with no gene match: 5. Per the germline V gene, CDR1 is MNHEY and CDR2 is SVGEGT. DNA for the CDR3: TGTGCCAGCAGTTACATCGGGACAGGGGGCGGCGAGCAGTACTTC. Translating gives CASSYIGTGGGEQYF.

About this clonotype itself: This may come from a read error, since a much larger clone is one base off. In DNA form, the CDR3 reads TGCGCCAGCAGCCAAAATACCCCCACACAGGGGGTTAGGACTGAAGCTTTCTTT. Its translation is CASSQNTPTQGVRTEAFF. V usage is TRBV4-1 and J usage is TRBJ1-1; 8 bases are shared with TRBD1. The CDR3 spans 18 residues. Looked up from germline, CDR1 is MGHRA and CDR2 is YSYEKL. V lost 2 bases to trimming and J lost 5 bases; unmatched junction nucleotides: 16.

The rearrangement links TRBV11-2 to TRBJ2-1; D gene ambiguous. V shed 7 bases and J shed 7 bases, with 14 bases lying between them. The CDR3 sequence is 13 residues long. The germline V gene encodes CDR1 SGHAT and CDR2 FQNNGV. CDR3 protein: CASNSAFYNEQFF. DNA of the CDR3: TGTGCCAGCAACTCTGCATTCTATAATGAGCAGTTCTTC.

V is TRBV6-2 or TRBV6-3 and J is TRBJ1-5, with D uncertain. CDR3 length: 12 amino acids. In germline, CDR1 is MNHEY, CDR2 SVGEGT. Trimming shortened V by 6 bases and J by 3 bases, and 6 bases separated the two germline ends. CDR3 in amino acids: CASRSNNQPQHF. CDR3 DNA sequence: TGTGCCAGCAGATCGAACAATCAGCCCCAGCATTTT.

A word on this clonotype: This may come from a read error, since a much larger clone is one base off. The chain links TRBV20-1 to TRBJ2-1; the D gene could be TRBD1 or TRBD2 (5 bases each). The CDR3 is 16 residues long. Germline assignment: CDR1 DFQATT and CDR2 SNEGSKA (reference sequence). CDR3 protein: CSDRGAVGLSHNEQFF. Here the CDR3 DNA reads TGCAGTGATAGAGGGGCCGTAGGGCTTTCTCACAATGAGCAGTTCTTC.

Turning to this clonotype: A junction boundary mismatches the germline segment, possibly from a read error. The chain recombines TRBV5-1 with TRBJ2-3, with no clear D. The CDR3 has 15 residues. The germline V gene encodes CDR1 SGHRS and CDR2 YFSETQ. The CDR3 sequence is CASSLAVGGTETQYF. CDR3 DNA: TGCGCCAGCAGCTTGGCCGTTGGTGGCACAGAAACGCAGTATTTT.

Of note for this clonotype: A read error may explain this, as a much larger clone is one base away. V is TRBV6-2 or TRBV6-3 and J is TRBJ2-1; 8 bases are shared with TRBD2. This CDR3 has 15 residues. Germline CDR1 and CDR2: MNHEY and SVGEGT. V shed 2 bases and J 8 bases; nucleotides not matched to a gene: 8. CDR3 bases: TGTGCCAGCAGTTACGTTGCTAGCGGGCAGGATGAGCAGTTCTTC. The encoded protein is CASSYVASGQDEQFF.

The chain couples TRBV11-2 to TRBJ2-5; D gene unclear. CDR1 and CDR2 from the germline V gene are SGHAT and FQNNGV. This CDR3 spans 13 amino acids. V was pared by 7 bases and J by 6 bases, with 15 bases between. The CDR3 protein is CASNSEFMQTQYF. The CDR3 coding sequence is TGTGCCAGCAACTCGGAATTTATGCAGACCCAGTACTTC.

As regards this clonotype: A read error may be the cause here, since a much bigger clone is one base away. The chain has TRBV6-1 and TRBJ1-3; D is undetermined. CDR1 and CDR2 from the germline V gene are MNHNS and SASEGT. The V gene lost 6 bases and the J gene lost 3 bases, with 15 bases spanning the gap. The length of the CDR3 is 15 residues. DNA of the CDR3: TGTGCCAGCAGCCCCCTCCGGGAGGGTGGAAACACCATATATTTT. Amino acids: CASSPLREGGNTIYF.

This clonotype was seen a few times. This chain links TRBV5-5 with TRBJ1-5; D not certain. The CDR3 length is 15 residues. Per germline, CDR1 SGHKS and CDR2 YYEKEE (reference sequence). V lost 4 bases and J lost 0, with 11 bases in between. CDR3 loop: CASSRTYYSNQPQHF. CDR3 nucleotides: TGTGCCAGCAGCCGGACGTACTATAGCAATCAGCCCCAGCATTTT.

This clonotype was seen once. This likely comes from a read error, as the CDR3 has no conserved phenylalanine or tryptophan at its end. In DNA form, the CDR3 reads TGTGCCAGCAGCCGATCGAAGGGGGCGTCCGGAAACACCATATATCTT. Amino acids: CASSRSKGASGNTIYL. V gene TRBV6-1 combines with J gene TRBJ1-3; 7 bases agree with TRBD1. Germline V gives CDR1 MNHNS, CDR2 SASEGT. CDR3 length: 16 residues. V lost 6 bases and J lost 4; bases outside the gene matches: 12.

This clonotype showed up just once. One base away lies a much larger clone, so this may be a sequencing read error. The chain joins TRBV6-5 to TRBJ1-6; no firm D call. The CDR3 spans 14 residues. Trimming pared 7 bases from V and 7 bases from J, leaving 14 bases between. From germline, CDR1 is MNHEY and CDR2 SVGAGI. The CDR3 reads CASMSTGMNSPLHF. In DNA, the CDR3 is TGTGCCAGCATGTCCACCGGGATGAATTCACCCCTCCACTTT.

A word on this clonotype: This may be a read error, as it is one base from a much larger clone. CDR3 bases: TGCGGTGCAGGTCTCGAGCGGGGGCCGCAGTACTTC. This codes for CGAGLERGPQYF. The J gene is TRBJ2-7, the V gene TRBV20-1; 8 bases are a match to TRBD2. The length of the CDR3 is 12 residues. Germline V CDR1 and CDR2: DFQATT, SNEGSKA (reference sequence).

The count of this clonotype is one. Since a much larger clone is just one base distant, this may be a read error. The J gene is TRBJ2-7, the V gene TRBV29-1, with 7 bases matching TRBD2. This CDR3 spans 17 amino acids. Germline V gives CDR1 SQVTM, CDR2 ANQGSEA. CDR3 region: CSVEKVSASGLSYEHYF. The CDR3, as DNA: TGCAGCGTTGAAAAGGTTTCCGCTAGCGGTCTTTCCTACGAGCACTACTTC.